The sequence of this T cell receptor (beta chain) was determined in a study of CD8+ T cells in alopecia areata. General study findings and limits: The study found higher clonality in lesional than normal scalp, especially in alopecia totalis/universalis.

This CDR3 has 13 amino acids. Trimming removed 5 bases from V and 3 bases from J, with 11 bases in between. CDR1 SQVTM and CDR2 ANQGSEA come from the germline V gene. RNA, once extracted, was reverse transcribed into cDNA for use as the sequencing template. Clones were sequenced by immunoSEQ multiplex PCR, and TCRdb holds only the in-frame ones, with some missing. This sample carries 150,000 or so clones, 87% of them seen once, and the ten largest clones take more than 12%. From PBMCs, CD4+ and CD8+ T cells were sorted. This clone was observed a few times. Its antigen remains unidentified. The genes are TRBV29-1 and TRBJ2-1; maybe TRBD2 (5 bases). The source of this sequence is a human donor with alopecia areata. This specimen was CD8+ T cells sorted from blood, taken at week 0. The CDR3 DNA reads as TGCAGCGTTCGCCCGGAGGACTACAATGAGCAGTTCTTC. The encoded protein is CSVRPEDYNEQFF.